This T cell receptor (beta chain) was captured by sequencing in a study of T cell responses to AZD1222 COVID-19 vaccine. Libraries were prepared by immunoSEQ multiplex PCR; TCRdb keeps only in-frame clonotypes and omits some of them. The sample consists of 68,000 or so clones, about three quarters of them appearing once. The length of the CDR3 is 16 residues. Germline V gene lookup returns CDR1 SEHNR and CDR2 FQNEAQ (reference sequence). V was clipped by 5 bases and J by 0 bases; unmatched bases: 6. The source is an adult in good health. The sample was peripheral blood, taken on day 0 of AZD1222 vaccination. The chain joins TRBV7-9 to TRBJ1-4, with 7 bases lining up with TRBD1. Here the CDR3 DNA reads TGTGCCAGCAGCCCGGGAACAGGGGCAACTAATGAAAAACTGTTTTTT. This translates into CASSPGTGATNEKLFF.